The rows below give T cell receptor beta chains drawn from one sample of a study of beta chain features in type 1 diabetes. The assay was immunoSEQ multiplex PCR, and TCRdb's table has in-frame clones only and misses some. This table has some 900,000 clones, roughly 15% appearing once. Material: naive CD4+ T cells from blood. These receptor sequences come from a woman between 18 and 29 years old in good health. Both conserved end residues are part of each CDR3.

TRBJ2-6 | 14 | TRBV5-4 | CALRPRPGANVLTF
TRBJ1-2 | 14 | TRBV18 | CASSPVGQLSGYTF
TRBJ2-2 | 13 | TRBV6-5 | CASSTLYTGELFF
TRBJ2-5 | 15 | TRBV7-2 | CASSLGLARGETQYF
TRBJ1-3 | 14 | TRBV7-9 | CASSSGVSGNTIYF
TRBJ2-7 | 13 | TRBV5-1 | CASSLVPTSEQYF
TRBJ2-2 | 15 | TRBV28 | CASSPPQGAVGELFF
TRBJ2-5 | 17 | TRBV5-1 | CASSFLGLAGLSETQYF
TRBJ2-6 | 19 | TRBV9 | CASSAGGSGRGSGANVLTF
TRBJ2-2 | 13 | TRBV28 | CASSTAPAGELFF
TRBJ2-1 | 16 | TRBV28 | CASTLAGSGEYNEQFF
TRBJ2-1 | 13 | TRBV2 | CASKEAVYNEQFF
TRBJ2-1 | 15 | TRBV7-9 | CASSLLGLAPAEQFF
TRBJ2-1 | 13 | TRBV5-1 | CASNTGTINEQFF
TRBJ2-3 | 15 | TRBV6-5 | CASSYGNLAADTQYF
TRBJ2-3 | 15 | TRBV5-4 | CASSRGLADTDTQYF
TRBJ1-2 | 14 | TRBV4-2 | CASSQSGGPEGYTF
TRBJ2-1 | 14 | TRBV25-1 | CASTPTSGPHEQFF
TRBJ2-5 | 12 | TRBV6-5 | CASRDRQETQYF
TRBJ2-3 | 15 | TRBV6-5 | CASSPTGFGTDTQYF
TRBJ2-1 | 11 | TRBV7-9 | CGAGVFNEQFF
TRBJ2-1 | 14 | TRBV6-5 | CASSYEREFHEQFF
TRBJ2-7 | 18 | TRBV27 | CASSLDLQGGSRGYEQYF
TRBJ1-2 | 13 | TRBV6-1 | CASSEWSYYGYTF
TRBJ2-7 | 13 | TRBV4-3 | CASSQEPGNEQYF
TRBJ2-1 | 17 | TRBV10-3 | CAISESPTGATHDEQFF
TRBJ2-1 | 11 | TRBV2 | CASSLSQREFF
TRBJ2-5 | 15 | TRBV15 | CATSRRGQGKETQYF
TRBJ2-5 | 16 | TRBV9 | CASSVGWGGSQETQYF
TRBJ1-6 | 14 | TRBV7-6 | CASSADRANSPLHF
TRBJ2-3 | 14 | TRBV4-2 | CASSQGQVGDTQYF
TRBJ1-2 | 14 | TRBV7-2 | CASSLFTRGRGYTF
TRBJ1-2 | 15 | TRBV28 | CASSGEGSGNYGYTF
TRBJ2-5 | 14 | TRBV19 | CASSWSGAGETQYF
TRBJ2-7 | 14 | TRBV27 | CASRILAGVYEQYF
TRBJ1-2 | 14 | TRBV10-3 | CAIREQGANYGYTF
TRBJ1-2 | 11 | TRBV10-3 | CAISGGDGYTF
TRBJ2-1 | 15 | TRBV25-1 | CASSERGRAWGEQFF
TRBJ1-1 | 18 | TRBV25-1 | CASAPSLGQGAQNTEAFF
TRBJ2-7 | 13 | TRBV27 | CASSSRVSNEQYF
TRBJ2-4 | 14 | TRBV18 | CASSPPSAKNIQYF
TRBJ1-3 | 13 | TRBV5-6 | CASSYQRQNTIYF
TRBJ1-5 | 13 | TRBV7-2 | CASEEQSNQPQHF
TRBJ2-3 | 12 | TRBV7-6 | CASSLDWGTQYF
TRBJ2-5 | 14 | TRBV5-1 | CASGARGDQETQYF
TRBJ1-2 | 15 | TRBV15 | CATSRAQGRMGGYTF
TRBJ2-1 | 15 | TRBV6-1 | CASIGREREGNEQFF
TRBJ2-7 | 17 | TRBV1 | CSSQDGATPGQDYEQYF
TRBJ2-3 | 15 | TRBV6-6 | CASSTPRQGTDTQYF
TRBJ2-1 | 15 | TRBV18 | CASSAGLAGVLEQFF
TRBJ2-7 | 10 | TRBV20-1 | CSAPRGQQYF
TRBJ2-3 | 16 | TRBV11-2 | CASSFRLAASTDTQYF
TRBJ2-7 | 15 | TRBV18 | CASSLGTSGWSEQYF